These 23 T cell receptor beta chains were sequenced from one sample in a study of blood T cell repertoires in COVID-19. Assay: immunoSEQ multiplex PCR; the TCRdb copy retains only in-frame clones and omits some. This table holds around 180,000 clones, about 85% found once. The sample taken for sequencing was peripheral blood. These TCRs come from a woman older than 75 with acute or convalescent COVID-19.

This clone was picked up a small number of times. The DNA for the CDR3 is TGTGCCAGCAGCAAGAACACAGAGTACGAGCAGTACTTC. Its translation is CASSKNTEYEQYF. The V call is TRBV5-4, the J call TRBJ2-7; D uncertain. The CDR3 is 13 amino acids. V lost 4 bases, J lost 4 bases, and 12 bases lay in between. CDR1 and CDR2 from the germline V gene are SGHNT and YYREEE (reference sequence).

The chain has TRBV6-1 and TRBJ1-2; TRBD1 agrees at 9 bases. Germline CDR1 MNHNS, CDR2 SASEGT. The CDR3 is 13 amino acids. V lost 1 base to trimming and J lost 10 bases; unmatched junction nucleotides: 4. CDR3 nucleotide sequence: TGTGCCAGCAGTGAAGGGACAGGGGTGATCTACACCTTC. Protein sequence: CASSEGTGVIYTF.

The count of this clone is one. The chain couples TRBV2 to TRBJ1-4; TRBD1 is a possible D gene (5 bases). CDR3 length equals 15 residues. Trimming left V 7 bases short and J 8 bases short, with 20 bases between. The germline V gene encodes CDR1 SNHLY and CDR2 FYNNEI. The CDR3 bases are TGTGCCAGCACCCGCCCCGACAGAGTCAAAGAAAAACTGTTTTTT. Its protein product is CASTRPDRVKEKLFF.

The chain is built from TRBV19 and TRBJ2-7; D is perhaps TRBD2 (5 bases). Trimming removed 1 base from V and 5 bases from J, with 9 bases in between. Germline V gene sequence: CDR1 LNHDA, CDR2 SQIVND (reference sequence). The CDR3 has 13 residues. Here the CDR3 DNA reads TGTGCCAGTAGTATAGGGGAGTCTAACGAGCAGTACTTC. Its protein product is CASSIGESNEQYF. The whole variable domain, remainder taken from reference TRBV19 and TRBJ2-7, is DGGITQSPKYLFRKEGQNVTLSCEQNLNHDAMYWYRQDPGQGLRLIYYSQIVNDFQKGDIAEGYSVSREKKESFPLTVTSAQKNPTAFYLCASSIGESNEQYFGPGTRLTVT.

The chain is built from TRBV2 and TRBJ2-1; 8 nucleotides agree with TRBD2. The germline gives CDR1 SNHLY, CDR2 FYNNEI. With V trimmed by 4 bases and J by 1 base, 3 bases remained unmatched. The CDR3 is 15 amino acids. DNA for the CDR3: TGTGCCAGCAGTGTTATAGCGGGATCCTACAATGAGCAGTTCTTC. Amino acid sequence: CASSVIAGSYNEQFF.

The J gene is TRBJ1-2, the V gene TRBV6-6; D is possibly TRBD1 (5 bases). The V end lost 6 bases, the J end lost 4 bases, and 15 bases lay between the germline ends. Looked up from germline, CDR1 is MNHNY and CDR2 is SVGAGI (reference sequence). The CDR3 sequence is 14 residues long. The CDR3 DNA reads TGTGCCAGCAGCAGTTGGGGCAGTTTCTATGGCTACACCTTC. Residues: CASSSWGSFYGYTF.

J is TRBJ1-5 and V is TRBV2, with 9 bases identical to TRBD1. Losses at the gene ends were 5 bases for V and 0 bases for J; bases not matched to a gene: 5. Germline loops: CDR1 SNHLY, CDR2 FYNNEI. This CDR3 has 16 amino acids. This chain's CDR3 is CASSLGQGYSNQPQHF. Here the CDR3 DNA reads TGTGCCAGCAGTTTGGGACAGGGTTATAGCAATCAGCCCCAGCATTTT.

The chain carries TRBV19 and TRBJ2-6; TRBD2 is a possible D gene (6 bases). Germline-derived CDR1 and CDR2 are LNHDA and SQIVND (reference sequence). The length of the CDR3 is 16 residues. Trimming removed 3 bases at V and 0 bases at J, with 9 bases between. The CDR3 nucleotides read TGTGCCAGTAGTATTGGGAGGCGCTCTGGGGCCAACGTCCTGACTTTC. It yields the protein CASSIGRRSGANVLTF. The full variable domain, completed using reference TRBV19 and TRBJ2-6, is DGGITQSPKYLFRKEGQNVTLSCEQNLNHDAMYWYRQDPGQGLRLIYYSQIVNDFQKGDIAEGYSVSREKKESFPLTVTSAQKNPTAFYLCASSIGRRSGANVLTFGAGSRLTVL.

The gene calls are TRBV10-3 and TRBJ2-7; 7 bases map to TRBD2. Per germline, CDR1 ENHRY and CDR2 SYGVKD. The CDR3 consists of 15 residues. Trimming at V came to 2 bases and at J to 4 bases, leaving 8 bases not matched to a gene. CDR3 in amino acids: CAISEGLGGGYEQYF. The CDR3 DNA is TGTGCCATCAGTGAGGGACTAGGCGGGGGTTACGAGCAGTACTTC.

The CDR3: CASSYSRRQGASLEQYF. CDR3 bases: TGTGCCAGCAGTTACTCGAGGCGGCAGGGGGCGTCTCTCGAGCAGTACTTC. This rearrangement joins TRBV6-2 or TRBV6-3 to TRBJ2-7; 8 nucleotides match TRBD1. The CDR3 spans 17 residues. After removal of 0 bases from V and 6 bases from J, the junction contained 13 bases not matched to a gene. The germline V gene encodes CDR1 MNHEY and CDR2 SVGEGT.

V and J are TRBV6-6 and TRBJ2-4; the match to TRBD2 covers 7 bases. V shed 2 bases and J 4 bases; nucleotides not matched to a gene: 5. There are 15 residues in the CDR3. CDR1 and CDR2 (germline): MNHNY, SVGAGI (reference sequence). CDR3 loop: CASSYQGRGKNIQYF. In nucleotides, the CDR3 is TGTGCCAGCAGTTACCAAGGGCGGGGGAAAAACATTCAGTACTTC.

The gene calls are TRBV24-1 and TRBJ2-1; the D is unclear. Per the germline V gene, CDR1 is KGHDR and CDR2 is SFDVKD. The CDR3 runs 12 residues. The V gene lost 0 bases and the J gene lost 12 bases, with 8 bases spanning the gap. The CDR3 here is CATSDLALRQFF. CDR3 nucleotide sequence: TGTGCCACCAGTGATTTGGCTCTCAGGCAGTTCTTC.

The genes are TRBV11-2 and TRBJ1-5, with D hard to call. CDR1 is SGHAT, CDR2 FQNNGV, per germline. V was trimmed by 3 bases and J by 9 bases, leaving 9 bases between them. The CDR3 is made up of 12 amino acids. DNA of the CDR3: TGTGCCAGCAGCTTTGGTAGTGGGCCCCAGCATTTT. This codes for CASSFGSGPQHF.

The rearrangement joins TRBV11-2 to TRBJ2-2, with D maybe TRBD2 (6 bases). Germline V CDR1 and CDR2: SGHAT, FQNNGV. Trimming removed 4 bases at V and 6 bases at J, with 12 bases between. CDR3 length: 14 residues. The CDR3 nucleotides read TGTGCCAGCAGCTCGATGGAGGGACCCGGGGAGCTGTTTTTT. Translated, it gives CASSSMEGPGELFF.

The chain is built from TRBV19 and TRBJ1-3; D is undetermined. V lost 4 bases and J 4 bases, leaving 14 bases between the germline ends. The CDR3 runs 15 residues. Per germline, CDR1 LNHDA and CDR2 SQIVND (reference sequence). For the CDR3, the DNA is TGTGCCAGTAGTAAGGAGCGAGGCTCAGGAAACACCATATATTTT. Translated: CASSKERGSGNTIYF.

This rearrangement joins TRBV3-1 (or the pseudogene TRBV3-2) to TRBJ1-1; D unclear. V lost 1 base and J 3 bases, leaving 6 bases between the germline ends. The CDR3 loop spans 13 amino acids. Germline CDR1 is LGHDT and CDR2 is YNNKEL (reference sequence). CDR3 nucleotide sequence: TGTGCCAGCAGCCAAGCTCGGGACACTGAAGCTTTCTTT. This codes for CASSQARDTEAFF.

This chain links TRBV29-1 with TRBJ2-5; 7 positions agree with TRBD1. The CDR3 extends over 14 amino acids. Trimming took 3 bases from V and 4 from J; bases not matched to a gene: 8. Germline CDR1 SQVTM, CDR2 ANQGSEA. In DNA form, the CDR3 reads TGCAGCGTTGACAGGGGGTCCCGAATAGAGACCCAGTACTTC. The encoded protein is CSVDRGSRIETQYF.

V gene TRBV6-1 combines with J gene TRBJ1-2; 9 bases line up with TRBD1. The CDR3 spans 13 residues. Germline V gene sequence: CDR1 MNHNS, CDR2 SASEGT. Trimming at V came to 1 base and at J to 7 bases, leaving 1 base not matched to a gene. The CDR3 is CASSEVTGGGYTF. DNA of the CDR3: TGTGCCAGCAGTGAAGTGACAGGGGGTGGCTACACCTTC.

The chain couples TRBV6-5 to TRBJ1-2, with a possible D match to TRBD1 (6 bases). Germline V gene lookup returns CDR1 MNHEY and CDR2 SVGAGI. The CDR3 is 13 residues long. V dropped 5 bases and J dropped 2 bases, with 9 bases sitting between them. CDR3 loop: CASSQTGNYGYTF. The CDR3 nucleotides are TGTGCCAGCAGTCAAACAGGGAACTATGGCTACACCTTC.

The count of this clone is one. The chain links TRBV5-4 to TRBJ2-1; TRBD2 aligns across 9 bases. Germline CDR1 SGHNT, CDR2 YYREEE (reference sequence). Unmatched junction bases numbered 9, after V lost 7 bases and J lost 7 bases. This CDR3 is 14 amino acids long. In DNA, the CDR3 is TGTGCCAGCGGAGCGGGAGGAATTGGGAATGAGCAGTTCTTC. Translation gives CASGAGGIGNEQFF.

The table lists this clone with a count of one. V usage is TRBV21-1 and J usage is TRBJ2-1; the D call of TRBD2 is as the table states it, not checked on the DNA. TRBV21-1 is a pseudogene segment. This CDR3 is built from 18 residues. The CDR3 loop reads CASSKAGSTSGRGNEQFF. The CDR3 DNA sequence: TGTGCCAGCAGCAAAGCAGGGTCGACTAGCGGGAGGGGGAATGAGCAGTTCTTC.

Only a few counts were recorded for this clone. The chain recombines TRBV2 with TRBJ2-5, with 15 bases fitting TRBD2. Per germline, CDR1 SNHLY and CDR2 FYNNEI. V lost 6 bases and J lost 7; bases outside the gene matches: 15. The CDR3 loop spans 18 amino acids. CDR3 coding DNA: TGTGCCAGCAGGGTCGGACTAGCGGGAGGGCCACGGGGAGTGACCCAGTACTTC. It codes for CASRVGLAGGPRGVTQYF.

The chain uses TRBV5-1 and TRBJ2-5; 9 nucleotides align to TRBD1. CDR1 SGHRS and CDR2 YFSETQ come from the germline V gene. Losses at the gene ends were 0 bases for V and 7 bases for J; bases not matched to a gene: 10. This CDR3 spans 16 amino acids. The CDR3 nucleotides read TGCGCCAGCAGCTTGGAGAGGGGGACAGGGTTTGGGACCCAGTACTTC. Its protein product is CASSLERGTGFGTQYF.